These 32 T cell receptor beta chains originate from one sample sequenced in a study of T cells after yellow fever vaccination. TCRdb ran MiXCR on the 5' RACE reads and lists one entry per CDR3 protein. The sample lists about 330,000 distinct CDR3 sequences; roughly 8.6% were seen once. The material was PBMCs, obtained 35 to 50 days after the first yellow fever vaccination. These receptors came from a man in his late teens or twenties who received the YFV17D yellow fever vaccine.

The chain employs TRBV11-2 and TRBJ1-2; D is unclear. The V gene lost 5 bases and the J gene lost 2 bases, with 21 bases spanning the gap. The CDR3 is made up of 17 amino acids. Germline CDR1 and CDR2: SGHAT and FQNNGV. CDR3 residues: CASSPTAGQAENYGYTF. DNA for the CDR3: TGTGCCAGCAGCCCTACGGCGGGTCAGGCAGAGAACTATGGCTACACCTTC.

The V and J genes are TRBV19 and TRBJ1-2; D is undetermined. This CDR3 spans 15 amino acids. CDR1 and CDR2 from the germline V gene are LNHDA and SQIVND (reference sequence). V lost 3 bases, J lost 3 bases, and 14 bases lay in between. Here the CDR3 reads CASSIFNGPDYGYTF. The CDR3 coding sequence is TGTGCCAGTAGTATCTTTAATGGTCCCGACTATGGCTACACCTTC.

The chain recombines TRBV5-1 with TRBJ1-2; no firm D call. The CDR3 totals 14 residues. V was cut by 4 bases and J by 0 bases, with 10 bases left in between. Per germline, CDR1 SGHRS and CDR2 YFSETQ. CDR3 sequence: CASSLSDPNYGYTF. Written as DNA, the CDR3 is TGCGCCAGCAGCCTGTCGGACCCTAACTATGGCTACACCTTC.

In this sample, this clonotype turned up many times. The chain links TRBV15 to TRBJ2-5; 9 nucleotides agree with TRBD2. CDR1 LNHNV and CDR2 YYDKDF come from the germline V gene (reference sequence). The V and J ends lost 0 bases and 4 bases, in that order; junction bases with no gene match: 6. The CDR3 loop spans 16 amino acids. This CDR3 reads CATSRDPGGRAETQYF. Here the CDR3 DNA reads TGTGCCACCAGCAGAGACCCTGGCGGGAGGGCAGAGACCCAGTACTTC.

This clonotype was seen ten or more times. The rearrangement joins TRBV5-1 to TRBJ2-5; D is perhaps TRBD2 (7 bases). CDR3 length equals 16 residues. From germline, CDR1 is SGHRS and CDR2 YFSETQ. Trimming cost V 0 bases and J 2 bases, with 14 bases left between them. The DNA for the CDR3 is TGCGCCAGCAGCTTGGGGTGGGGGGGCTTTCAAGAGACCCAGTACTTC. The encoded protein is CASSLGWGGFQETQYF.

At least ten counts were recorded for this clonotype. J is TRBJ2-5 and V is TRBV24-1; D may be TRBD1 (6 bases). V lost 4 bases to trimming and J lost 3 bases, with 14 bases between them. The CDR3 has 15 amino acids. In germline, CDR1 is KGHDR, CDR2 SFDVKD. The CDR3 DNA follows: TGTGCCACCAGTGACGCTACCGGGACAAAAGAGACCCAGTACTTC. This codes for CATSDATGTKETQYF.

This clonotype has just a few counts. CDR3 nucleotide sequence: TGCAGCGTTGTAGGGGGAGGTGGGGCCAACGTCCTGACTTTC. Residues: CSVVGGGGANVLTF. The chain uses TRBV29-1 and TRBJ2-6, with D possibly called TRBD1 or TRBD2 (6 bases each). Trimming removed 4 bases at V and 3 bases at J, with 10 bases between. Germline V CDR1 and CDR2: SQVTM, ANQGSEA. The CDR3 spans 14 residues. Together with reference TRBV29-1 and TRBJ2-6, the CDR3 gives the full variable domain: SAVISQKPSRDICQRGTSLTIQCQVDSQVTMMFWYRQQPGQSLTLIATANQGSEATYESGFVIDKFPISRPNLTFSTLTVSNMSPEDSSIYLCSVVGGGGANVLTFGAGSRLTVL.

The chain employs TRBV7-2 and TRBJ2-5; D is unclear. CDR1 is SGHTA, CDR2 FQGNSA, per germline. With 0 bases removed from V and 5 bases from J, the gap between germline ends came to 10 bases. The CDR3 length is 14 residues. CDR3 protein: CASSLASTGETQYF. Here the CDR3 DNA reads TGTGCCAGCAGCTTAGCTAGTACCGGTGAGACCCAGTACTTC.

The J gene is TRBJ2-1, the V gene TRBV7-9; D remains unclear. This CDR3 has 15 residues. CDR1 is SEHNR and CDR2 is FQNEAQ in the germline V gene (reference sequence). Trimming removed 0 bases at V and 2 bases at J, with 8 bases between. The chain's CDR3 is CASSLALSAYNEQFF. The CDR3 DNA sequence: TGTGCCAGCAGCTTAGCCCTCTCGGCCTACAATGAGCAGTTCTTC.

This clonotype was recorded at least ten times. The rearrangement links TRBV12-3 or TRBV12-4 to TRBJ1-2; 7 nucleotides match TRBD1. J was trimmed by 4 bases and V by 5 bases; bases with no gene match: 4. The CDR3 totals 13 residues. CDR3 nucleotide sequence: TGTGCCAGCAGTAGGGGACAGCCCTATGGCTACACCTTC. Amino acid sequence: CASSRGQPYGYTF.

V usage is TRBV9 and J usage is TRBJ2-1, with 13 bases identical to TRBD2. This CDR3 comprises 18 residues. Germline CDR1 reads SGDLS; CDR2 reads YYNGEE. V dropped 4 bases and J dropped 0; count of bases not matched to a gene: 7. The CDR3 sequence: CASSTGLAGISSYNEQFF. The CDR3 DNA sequence: TGTGCCAGCAGCACGGGACTAGCGGGGATAAGCTCCTACAATGAGCAGTTCTTC.

The rearrangement joins TRBV15 to TRBJ2-7, with D possibly matching TRBD1 (5 bases). The CDR3 has 13 residues. CDR1 is LNHNV and CDR2 is YYDKDF in the germline V gene (reference sequence). The ends were cut back, 3 bases at V and 6 bases at J, with 12 bases in the middle. CDR3 nucleotide sequence: TGTGCCACCAGCAGGGACCCAGGGCGCGAGCAGTACTTC. The encoded protein is CATSRDPGREQYF.

The chain uses TRBV19 and TRBJ1-6; unclear D gene. Germline V gene data show CDR1 as LNHDA and CDR2 as SQIVND (reference sequence). V shed 6 bases and J shed 7 bases, with 10 bases lying between them. The CDR3 spans 13 residues. CDR3 residues: CASSVGPNSPLHF. The CDR3 coding sequence is TGTGCCAGTAGCGTTGGACCCAATTCACCCCTCCACTTT. Full variable domain (remainder filled in from reference TRBV19 and TRBJ1-6): DGGITQSPKYLFRKEGQNVTLSCEQNLNHDAMYWYRQDPGQGLRLIYYSQIVNDFQKGDIAEGYSVSREKKESFPLTVTSAQKNPTAFYLCASSVGPNSPLHFGNGTRLTVT.

In its sample, this clonotype was seen a few times. A much larger clone differs by one base, so this may be a read error. The chain employs TRBV9 and TRBJ1-2; TRBD1 matches 7 bases. CDR1 is SGDLS, CDR2 YYNGEE, per germline. The CDR3 contains 14 residues. J gave up 3 bases and V 3 bases, and 5 bases lay outside the gene matches. CDR3 loop: CASSGTGADYGYTF. The CDR3 nucleotides are TGTGCCAGCAGCGGCACAGGGGCCGACTATGGCTACACCTTC.

This clonotype was recorded a few times. The V gene is TRBV5-1, the J gene TRBJ1-1; D uncertain. The CDR3 contains 15 residues. With 5 bases removed from V and 0 bases from J, the gap between germline ends came to 14 bases. Germline V lookup: CDR1 SGHRS, CDR2 YFSETQ. In nucleotides, the CDR3 is TGCGCCAGCAGTATGGTGGTCGGCATGAACACTGAAGCTTTCTTT. This gives the protein CASSMVVGMNTEAFF. The complete variable domain, with remaining parts taken from reference TRBV5-1 and TRBJ1-1, reads KAGVTQTPRYLIKTRGQQVTLSCSPISGHRSVSWYQQTPGQGLQFLFEYFSETQRNKGNFPGRFSGRQFSNSRSEMNVSTLELGDSALYLCASSMVVGMNTEAFFGQGTRLTVV.

This clonotype appeared a few times. The chain recombines TRBV6-5 with TRBJ2-1; 11 bases are a match to TRBD2. CDR1 and CDR2 from the germline V gene are MNHEY and SVGAGI. This CDR3 has 17 residues. J was trimmed by 7 bases and V by 3 bases; bases with no gene match: 11. CDR3: CASSYTPGSGGENEQFF. Written as DNA, the CDR3 is TGTGCCAGCAGTTATACCCCGGGTAGCGGGGGGGAAAATGAGCAGTTCTTC.

The V call is TRBV14, the J call TRBJ1-1; TRBD1 might be the D (6 bases). Germline assignment: CDR1 SGHDN and CDR2 FVKESK. This CDR3 region has 18 residues. The V end lost 1 base, the J end lost 2 bases, and 20 bases lay between the germline ends. The DNA of the CDR3 is TGTGCCAGCAGCCAAGGTTCCTATTCCCTGGGGGCTAACACTGAAGCTTTCTTT. Translating gives CASSQGSYSLGANTEAFF.

This clonotype was counted at least ten times. The chain uses TRBV19 and TRBJ1-1; 9 bases are a match to TRBD1. This CDR3 is 16 amino acids long. Germline V gene data show CDR1 as LNHDA and CDR2 as SQIVND (reference sequence). Germline trimming cut 4 bases from V and 0 bases from J; bases unmatched to any gene: 6. The CDR3 coding sequence is TGTGCCAGTAGTACCTTGGACAGGGGCCTGAACACTGAAGCTTTCTTT. It specifies CASSTLDRGLNTEAFF. The whole variable domain, filled in from reference TRBV19 and TRBJ1-1, reads DGGITQSPKYLFRKEGQNVTLSCEQNLNHDAMYWYRQDPGQGLRLIYYSQIVNDFQKGDIAEGYSVSREKKESFPLTVTSAQKNPTAFYLCASSTLDRGLNTEAFFGQGTRLTVV.

This clonotype was counted only a few times. The CDR3 DNA reads TGCGCCAGCAGTACAATACCGGAGACCCAGTACTTC. Encoded protein: CASSTIPETQYF. The chain couples TRBV5-1 to TRBJ2-5; D not resolved. Trimming removed 5 bases at V and 5 bases at J, with 10 bases between. This CDR3 region has 12 residues. The V gene's germline CDR1 is SGHRS and CDR2 YFSETQ.

In this sample, this clonotype turned up a few times. V and J are TRBV30 and TRBJ2-3; D gene ambiguous. Trimming shortened V by 7 bases and J by 8 bases, and 19 bases separated the two germline ends. This CDR3 has 13 residues. Germline CDR1 reads GTSNPN; CDR2 reads SVGIG (reference sequence). CDR3 DNA: TGTGCCTCAGAGGACCCCGGTGGATTTACGCAGTATTTT. Protein sequence: CASEDPGGFTQYF.

The chain recombines TRBV12-3 or TRBV12-4 with TRBJ2-1, with 7 bases fitting TRBD1. V lost 3 bases and J lost 3; bases outside the gene matches: 8. The CDR3 spans 16 residues. This CDR3 is CASSFPGTENYNEQFF. The CDR3 DNA reads TGTGCCAGCAGTTTCCCTGGGACAGAAAACTACAATGAGCAGTTCTTC.

The table lists this clonotype with a few counts. The chain has TRBV4-2 and TRBJ1-1, with a tentative D call TRBD1 (5 bases). CDR3 length: 15 amino acids. Trimming shortened V by 5 bases and J by 1 base, and 14 bases separated the two germline ends. Germline V gene sequence: CDR1 LGHNA, CDR2 YNFKEQ. CDR3 in amino acids: CASSGTGQPNTEAFF. The CDR3, as DNA: TGTGCCAGCAGCGGCACGGGGCAGCCGAACACTGAAGCTTTCTTT.

In this sample, this clonotype turned up a few times. V is TRBV27 and J is TRBJ1-5, with D perhaps TRBD1 (5 bases). The V gene lost 2 bases and the J gene lost 3 bases, with 11 bases spanning the gap. The CDR3 contains 15 residues. Germline V gene data show CDR1 as MNHEY and CDR2 as SMNVEV (reference sequence). This CDR3 reads CASSLQGYYNQPQHF. The CDR3 region has the DNA TGTGCCAGCAGTTTACAGGGTTACTACAATCAGCCCCAGCATTTT.

This rearrangement joins TRBV4-2 to TRBJ2-3; D gene unclear. The CDR3 totals 15 residues. CDR1 and CDR2 (germline): LGHNA, YNFKEQ. The V end was cut by 0 bases, the J end by 0 bases, with 7 bases between. The CDR3 region has the DNA TGTGCCAGCAGCCAAGATCGGGTTAGCACAGATACGCAGTATTTT. It translates to CASSQDRVSTDTQYF.

The chain couples TRBV12-3 or TRBV12-4 to TRBJ2-2; D gene unclear. V was pared by 8 bases and J by 9 bases, with 16 bases between. There are 13 residues in the CDR3. CDR3: CASGVAHVRELFF. The DNA of the CDR3 is TGTGCCAGCGGAGTAGCCCATGTCCGGGAGCTGTTTTTT.

The CDR3 is CASSSYAGGGTDTQYF. CDR3 sequence (DNA): TGTGCCAGCAGCTCTTACGCGGGGGGGGGCACAGATACGCAGTATTTT. The rearrangement uses TRBV7-2 and TRBJ2-3, with 9 bases matching TRBD2. The germline V gene has CDR1 SGHTA and CDR2 FQGNSA. Trimming took 4 bases from V and 1 from J; bases not matched to a gene: 6. The CDR3 length is 16 residues.

The chain recombines TRBV20-1 with TRBJ1-6; D ambiguous. CDR1 is DFQATT, CDR2 SNEGSKA, per germline (reference sequence). There are 13 residues in the CDR3. Trimming stripped 6 bases from V and 1 base from J, with 7 bases between. This CDR3 is CSARRSYNSPLHF. For the CDR3, the DNA is TGCAGTGCCAGGCGATCCTATAATTCACCCCTCCACTTT.

V is TRBV12-3 or TRBV12-4 and J is TRBJ1-1; possible D gene TRBD1, 5 bases. The CDR3 sequence is 13 residues long. V was cut by 5 bases and J by 8 bases, with 15 bases left in between. This CDR3 is CASSLHSGAEAFF. The CDR3 DNA follows: TGTGCCAGCAGTCTTCATTCCGGGGCCGAAGCTTTCTTT.

This chain joins TRBV7-2 and TRBJ1-6, with 10 bases aligning to TRBD1. CDR3 length equals 15 residues. V lost 7 bases to trimming and J lost 7 bases; unmatched junction nucleotides: 7. Germline values: CDR1 SGHTA, CDR2 FQGNSA. The CDR3 coding sequence is TGTGCCAGCACCACCGACAGGGGGCCGAATTCACCCCTCCACTTT. Translated, it gives CASTTDRGPNSPLHF.

The CDR3 spells CASSLRLAGVMAGELFF. The CDR3 DNA follows: TGCGCCAGCAGCTTGCGCCTAGCTGGGGTGATGGCCGGGGAGCTGTTTTTT. V is TRBV5-1 and J is TRBJ2-2; tentatively, D is TRBD2 (5 bases). V was cut by 1 base and J by 6 bases, with 19 bases left in between. Looked up from germline, CDR1 is SGHRS and CDR2 is YFSETQ. This CDR3 has 17 amino acids.

The rearrangement joins TRBV12-3 or TRBV12-4 to TRBJ2-7; 8 bases align to TRBD1. The CDR3 spans 15 residues. The trim removed 3 bases at V and 2 bases at J, leaving 6 bases unmatched. CDR3 amino acids: CASSFADRGPYEQYF. The CDR3 DNA sequence: TGTGCCAGCAGTTTTGCCGACAGGGGCCCCTACGAGCAGTACTTC.

This clonotype appeared many times. The rearrangement uses TRBV6-2 or TRBV6-3 and TRBJ2-7; D is unclear. CDR1 and CDR2 (germline): MNHEY, SVGEGT. CDR3 length equals 12 residues. The germline V and J ends were trimmed by 3 bases and 3 bases, with 6 bases remaining between them. Here the CDR3 DNA reads TGTGCCAGCAGTTATTCCGTCTACGAGCAGTACTTC. The encoded protein is CASSYSVYEQYF.